This T cell receptor (beta chain) was recorded in a study of identical twins. From the 5' RACE reads, TCRdb called clonotypes with MiXCR, one entry per CDR3 protein. Of hundreds of thousands of distinct CDR3 sequences in the sample, roughly 18% were seen once. The CDR3 has 15 residues. CDR1 and CDR2 (germline): SEHNR, FQNEAQ (reference sequence). V was shortened by 5 bases and J by 3 bases, with 17 bases between the two germline ends. These data also featured in a second study, about T cells expressing NK-cell markers. Turning to that study: Researchers got TCR beta repertoires out of sorted CD3+CD56+NKG2C+, CD3+CD56+NKG2C- and CD3+CD56-NKG2C+ T cells.

This chain links TRBV7-9 with TRBJ2-7, with D hard to call. The source material was PBMCs. The receptor was isolated from a woman aged 18-29 years in good health. CDR3 sequence: CASSRDKSVDYEQYF. CDR3 DNA: TGTGCCAGCAGCCGCGACAAATCCGTCGACTACGAGCAGTACTTC.